The clone carrying this T cell receptor beta chain was seen a handful of times. The target antigen is unknown. The sample belongs to a study of T-cell memory formation after mild COVID-19. Study-wide findings and caveats: Chiefly within CM and EM were the contracting CD4+ clones; CD8+ ones were within EMRA. Pre-infection memory already had some responding clones, implying cross-reactive memory joined.

Trimming stripped 5 bases from V and 2 bases from J, with 12 bases between. Germline V gene lookup returns CDR1 MNHEY and CDR2 SVGAGI. The CDR3 is 15 residues long. TCRdb reprocessed the 5' RACE reads with MiXCR, giving one entry per CDR3 protein. The profile shows under 300,000 distinct CDR3 sequences, approximately 8.4% of them singletons. The source is a man between 18 and 29 years old who had mild COVID-19 (a few samples of this study predate the infection). Cell type and time point are not known. V is TRBV6-5 and J is TRBJ2-2; D is possibly TRBD2 (6 bases). The source material was PBMCs or a T cell subset sorted from them (not recorded which). CDR3 sequence reads: CASSTGTANTGELFF. Written as DNA, the CDR3 is TGTGCCAGCAGTACCGGGACTGCCAACACCGGGGAGCTGTTTTTT.